One and the same sample provided the 28 T cell receptor beta chains below, sequenced in a study of shared clonotypes between healthy human individuals. TCRdb keeps only in-frame clones here, not all; method: immunoSEQ multiplex PCR. The sample shows approximately 2.5 million clones, roughly nine tenths of them seen only once. Sequencing was done on a sample of naive CD4+ T cells sorted from blood. The subset was: CD45RA+ positively selected. These receptors were collected from a young man in good health.

V usage is TRBV10-3 and J usage is TRBJ2-3; TRBD2 agrees at 8 bases. The V and J ends lost 3 bases and 7 bases, in that order; junction bases with no gene match: 9. The CDR3 extends over 15 amino acids. Germline V gene sequence: CDR1 ENHRY, CDR2 SYGVKD. In DNA form, the CDR3 reads TGTGCCATCAGTGATGGGACTAGTTCTGTAAATACGCAGTATTTT. It translates to CAISDGTSSVNTQYF.

The chain uses TRBV10-3 and TRBJ2-1; the D is unclear. CDR1 and CDR2 (germline): ENHRY, SYGVKD. The CDR3 length is 15 residues. V dropped 0 bases and J dropped 9 bases, with 15 bases sitting between them. DNA for the CDR3: TGTGCCATCAGTGAGTCGCGGACCTCTAGTATTGAGCAGTTCTTC. Its translation: CAISESRTSSIEQFF.

The chain links TRBV6-1 to TRBJ1-5; D uncertain. The CDR3 loop spans 10 amino acids. Trimming shortened V by 3 bases and J by 8 bases, and 2 bases separated the two germline ends. From germline, CDR1 is MNHNS and CDR2 SASEGT. DNA for the CDR3: TGTGCCAGCAGTGACGAGCCCCAGCATTTT. Amino acids: CASSDEPQHF.

As concerns this clone: The sample carries other DNA sequences with the same CDR3. V usage is TRBV9 and J usage is TRBJ1-1; D is undetermined. With 0 bases removed from V and 1 base from J, the gap between germline ends came to 4 bases. The CDR3 sequence is 13 residues long. The V gene's germline CDR1 is SGDLS and CDR2 YYNGEE. The CDR3 nucleotides are TGTGCCAGCAGCGTAGGGTCGAACACTGAAGCTTTCTTT. This sequence encodes CASSVGSNTEAFF.

This clone has just a few counts. This chain links TRBV18 with TRBJ1-5, with TRBD1 identical over 7 bases. V lost 5 bases to trimming and J lost 2 bases; unmatched junction nucleotides: 3. Germline CDR1 is KGHSH and CDR2 is LQKENI. The length of the CDR3 is 14 residues. The CDR3 DNA reads TGTGCCAGCTCAGGGGACAGCCGCAATCAGCCCCAGCATTTT. This codes for CASSGDSRNQPQHF.

The CDR3 reads CASRSGTGVEKLFF. CDR3 nucleotide sequence: TGTGCCAGCAGGTCCGGGACAGGGGTTGAAAAACTGTTTTTT. This chain links TRBV6-6 with TRBJ1-4; TRBD1 matches 10 bases. This CDR3 region has 14 residues. Per germline, CDR1 MNHNY and CDR2 SVGAGI (reference sequence). V gave up 6 bases and J gave up 7 bases; unmatched junction bases: 5.

The CDR3 reads CAWSKRLVIYEQYF. The CDR3 DNA is TGTGCCTGGAGTAAAAGACTAGTAATCTACGAGCAGTACTTC. V and J are TRBV30 and TRBJ2-7; D might be TRBD2 (6 bases). The CDR3 consists of 14 residues. The V gene's germline CDR1 is GTSNPN and CDR2 SVGIG (reference sequence). Trimming cost V 2 bases and J 3 bases, with 14 bases left between them.

The V gene is TRBV6-1, the J gene TRBJ1-2, with D possibly matching TRBD1 (5 bases). The germline CDR1 and CDR2 sequences are MNHNS and SASEGT. This CDR3 is built from 12 residues. Trimming removed 11 bases from V and 7 bases from J, with 17 bases in between. This chain's CDR3 is CACRDLGGGYTF. In DNA form, the CDR3 reads TGTGCCTGCCGGGACCTTGGAGGTGGCTACACCTTC.

This chain connects TRBV7-8 to TRBJ2-3; 8 bases match TRBD1. With 4 bases clipped from V and 3 bases from J, the junction kept 3 bases outside the gene matches. The CDR3 spans 14 residues. Germline values: CDR1 SGHVS, CDR2 FQNEAQ. The CDR3 region is CASSSRTGTDTQYF. In DNA, the CDR3 is TGTGCCAGCAGCTCGCGGACAGGGACAGATACGCAGTATTTT.

This sequence joins TRBV6-6 and TRBJ1-4, with a tentative D call TRBD1 (6 bases). CDR3 length equals 15 residues. Germline CDR1 and CDR2: MNHNY and SVGAGI (reference sequence). The V and J ends lost 2 bases and 2 bases respectively, with 9 bases between them. CDR3 region: CASSYLGATNEKLFF. The CDR3 DNA reads as TGTGCCAGCAGTTACCTGGGGGCGACTAATGAAAAACTGTTTTTT.

This chain connects TRBV5-5 to TRBJ1-5; D not resolved. The V gene lost 0 bases and the J gene lost 2 bases, with 9 bases spanning the gap. Germline V gene data show CDR1 as SGHKS and CDR2 as YYEKEE (reference sequence). This CDR3 has 15 residues. CDR3 loop: CASSLGLGGNQPQHF. The CDR3 DNA sequence: TGTGCCAGCAGCTTGGGGCTGGGAGGCAATCAGCCCCAGCATTTT. The full variable domain, in which reference TRBV5-5 and TRBJ1-5 provide the parts outside the CDR3, is DAGVTQSPTHLIKTRGQQVTLRCSPISGHKSVSWYQQVLGQGPQFIFQYYEKEERGRGNFPDRFSARQFPNYSSELNVNALLLGDSALYLCASSLGLGGNQPQHFGDGTRLSIL.

The chain recombines TRBV7-3 with TRBJ1-1; maybe TRBD1 (6 bases). The CDR3 loop spans 13 amino acids. The germline V gene encodes CDR1 SGHTA and CDR2 FQGTGA. Trimming removed 3 bases from V and 6 bases from J, with 11 bases in between. The CDR3 loop reads CASSFGGVAEAFF. CDR3 nucleotides: TGTGCCAGCAGCTTCGGGGGCGTCGCTGAAGCTTTCTTT.

This chain joins TRBV19 and TRBJ2-3, with 7 bases identical to TRBD2. Germline assignment: CDR1 LNHDA and CDR2 SQIVND (reference sequence). The CDR3 loop spans 16 amino acids. The V segment lost 4 bases and the J segment 3 bases; nucleotides outside the gene matches: 10. The CDR3 reads CASSRGRGRSTDTQYF. CDR3 nucleotide sequence: TGTGCCAGTAGTAGAGGGAGGGGTCGGTCGACAGATACGCAGTATTTT. Complete variable domain (other parts from reference TRBV19 and TRBJ2-3): DGGITQSPKYLFRKEGQNVTLSCEQNLNHDAMYWYRQDPGQGLRLIYYSQIVNDFQKGDIAEGYSVSREKKESFPLTVTSAQKNPTAFYLCASSRGRGRSTDTQYFGPGTRLTVL.

Turning to this clone: This CDR3 is also generated by other DNA sequences in the sample. The V call is TRBV7-9, the J call TRBJ1-4; 9 bases map to TRBD1. Germline values: CDR1 SEHNR, CDR2 FQNEAQ (reference sequence). V gave up 1 base and J gave up 6 bases; unmatched junction bases: 0. This CDR3 is built from 14 residues. CDR3 nucleotide sequence: TGTGCCAGCAGCTTAGGGACAGGGGATGAAAAACTGTTTTTT. Translated: CASSLGTGDEKLFF. Using reference TRBV7-9 and TRBJ1-4 for the parts outside the CDR3, the full variable domain is DTGVSQNPRHKITKRGQNVTFRCDPISEHNRLYWYRQTLGQGPEFLTYFQNEAQLEKSRLLSDRFSAERPKGSFSTLEIQRTEQGDSAMYLCASSLGTGDEKLFFGSGTQLSVL.

The CDR3 DNA is TGCGCCAGCAGCCCAGGGGACGTTCTAGTCTATGGCTACACCTTC. Amino acids: CASSPGDVLVYGYTF. The V call is TRBV5-1, the J call TRBJ1-2, with D maybe TRBD1 (6 bases). With 4 bases removed from V and 4 bases from J, the gap between germline ends came to 17 bases. This CDR3 is built from 15 residues. Germline-derived CDR1 and CDR2 are SGHRS and YFSETQ.

The chain uses TRBV7-2 and TRBJ2-1, with 7 bases fitting TRBD2. The V segment lost 2 bases and the J segment 8 bases; nucleotides outside the gene matches: 9. The CDR3 runs to 15 residues. The V gene's germline CDR1 is SGHTA and CDR2 FQGNSA. CDR3 sequence (DNA): TGTGCCAGCAGCTTATCAGGTAGGGGAGGGGATGAGCAGTTCTTC. Its protein product is CASSLSGRGGDEQFF.

V and J are TRBV18 and TRBJ2-5, with D perhaps being TRBD1 or TRBD2 (5 bases each). The CDR3 extends over 14 amino acids. Germline V lookup: CDR1 KGHSH, CDR2 LQKENI. Trimming cost V 5 bases and J 2 bases, with 12 bases left between them. For the CDR3, the DNA is TGTGCCAGCTCATTGGGTTGGGGGCAAGAGACCCAGTACTTC. It translates to CASSLGWGQETQYF.

J is TRBJ1-6 and V is TRBV12-5; no reliable D call. Germline loops: CDR1 LGHNT, CDR2 FRNRAP. V lost 0 bases and J lost 6, with 12 bases in between. The CDR3 has 16 residues. The chain's CDR3 is CASGLVQQRLNSPLHF. The CDR3 DNA is TGTGCTAGTGGTTTGGTACAGCAACGTCTTAATTCACCCCTCCACTTT.

The chain links TRBV9 to TRBJ2-1, with unresolved D. V lost 0 bases and J lost 8, with 12 bases in between. The CDR3 is 14 amino acids. CDR1 is SGDLS and CDR2 is YYNGEE in the germline V gene. The CDR3 DNA reads as TGTGCCAGCAGCGTAGATGGGATTTGGGATGAGCAGTTCTTC. This codes for CASSVDGIWDEQFF.

The chain joins TRBV6-6 to TRBJ2-7, with D possibly matching TRBD2 (6 bases). Trimming removed 2 bases at V and 4 bases at J, with 18 bases between. This CDR3 has 16 amino acids. CDR1 and CDR2 (germline): MNHNY, SVGAGI (reference sequence). The CDR3 DNA reads as TGTGCCAGCAGTTACCCAGGGATCGGCGGGATATACGAGCAGTACTTC. It translates to CASSYPGIGGIYEQYF.

V is TRBV6-6 and J is TRBJ1-1, with D possibly TRBD1 on 6 matching bases. Trimming took off 5 bases at V and 7 bases at J, with 11 bases between the two ends. Germline V gene sequence: CDR1 MNHNY, CDR2 SVGAGI (reference sequence). There are 12 residues in the CDR3. CDR3 DNA: TGTGCCAGCAGTCAACAGGGATTTGAAGCTTTCTTT. This encodes CASSQQGFEAFF.

The CDR3 coding sequence is TGTGCCAGCAGCTTGTTACAGGGTTCCCTCTACGAGCAGTACTTC. Translation gives CASSLLQGSLYEQYF. The rearrangement links TRBV5-5 to TRBJ2-7; D might be TRBD1 (6 bases). Trimming stripped 1 base from V and 3 bases from J, with 14 bases between. Germline V gives CDR1 SGHKS, CDR2 YYEKEE (reference sequence). The CDR3 spans 15 residues.

The genes are TRBV18 and TRBJ1-2, with D maybe TRBD1 (5 bases). Germline values: CDR1 KGHSH, CDR2 LQKENI. The CDR3 has 13 amino acids. The V and J ends lost 5 bases and 7 bases respectively, with 14 bases between them. CDR3: CASSDSRGIGYTF. CDR3 nucleotide sequence: TGTGCCAGCTCAGACAGCCGGGGGATTGGCTACACCTTC.

V is TRBV19 and J is TRBJ1-1; D uncertain. The V end lost 9 bases, the J end lost 0 bases, and 14 bases lay between the germline ends. This CDR3 is 14 amino acids long. The V gene's germline CDR1 is LNHDA and CDR2 SQIVND (reference sequence). Written as DNA, the CDR3 is TGTGCCAGCTCCCTGGGCGGAGTGAACACTGAAGCTTTCTTT. Encoded protein: CASSLGGVNTEAFF.

This clone was counted between two and nine times. Other DNA sequences within the sample encode an identical CDR3. The chain employs TRBV6-5 and TRBJ2-7; 9 bases fit TRBD2. J gave up 1 base and V 7 bases, and 5 bases lay outside the gene matches. The CDR3 consists of 14 residues. CDR1 and CDR2 (germline): MNHEY, SVGAGI. The chain's CDR3 is CASTRLAGSYEQYF. The CDR3 DNA sequence: TGTGCCAGCACCCGCCTAGCGGGGTCCTACGAGCAGTACTTC.

This clone appeared once. V and J are TRBV7-6 and TRBJ2-7; weak D call: TRBD2 (6 bases). V was pared by 1 base and J by 7 bases, with 11 bases between. Germline assignment: CDR1 SGHVS and CDR2 FNYEAQ. The CDR3 sequence is 13 residues long. CDR3 DNA sequence: TGTGCCAGCAGCTTAGTGGGAGGAGAAGAGCAGTACTTC. This sequence encodes CASSLVGGEEQYF.

The chain combines TRBV28 with TRBJ1-2, with 7 bases matching TRBD1. This CDR3 has 15 residues. Germline V gene data show CDR1 as MDHEN and CDR2 as SYDVKM. V gave up 5 bases and J gave up 0 bases; unmatched junction bases: 6. The CDR3 DNA reads TGTGCCAGCAGTCTCGGGACAGTTACTAACTATGGCTACACCTTC. This codes for CASSLGTVTNYGYTF.

This chain uses TRBV7-2 with TRBJ2-5, with D perhaps matching TRBD1 (5 bases). This CDR3 has 14 amino acids. The V end was cut by 0 bases, the J end by 5 bases, with 10 bases between. Germline V lookup: CDR1 SGHTA, CDR2 FQGNSA. The CDR3 DNA is TGTGCCAGCAGCTTAGCCAGGGCTCATGAGACCCAGTACTTC. It specifies CASSLARAHETQYF.